The source of this TCR beta chain is a study of T cell responses to AZD1222 COVID-19 vaccine. Libraries were prepared by immunoSEQ multiplex PCR; TCRdb keeps only in-frame clonotypes and omits some of them. Seen here are 200,000 or so clones, about 94% observed once, and the top ten hold about 1%. CDR3 length: 15 residues. Per germline, CDR1 MNHEY and CDR2 SMNVEV (reference sequence). Trimming removed 2 bases at V and 3 bases at J, with 11 bases between. Sequences were derived from peripheral blood, sampled 28 days after the second AZD1222 dose. The receptor was isolated from an adult who received the AZD1222 COVID-19 vaccine. The rearrangement joins TRBV27 to TRBJ1-5; a weak D match, TRBD1 (6 bases). For the CDR3, the DNA is TGTGCCAGCAGTTTAGGGGGCTTTCACAATCAGCCCCAGCATTTT. Its translation: CASSLGGFHNQPQHF.